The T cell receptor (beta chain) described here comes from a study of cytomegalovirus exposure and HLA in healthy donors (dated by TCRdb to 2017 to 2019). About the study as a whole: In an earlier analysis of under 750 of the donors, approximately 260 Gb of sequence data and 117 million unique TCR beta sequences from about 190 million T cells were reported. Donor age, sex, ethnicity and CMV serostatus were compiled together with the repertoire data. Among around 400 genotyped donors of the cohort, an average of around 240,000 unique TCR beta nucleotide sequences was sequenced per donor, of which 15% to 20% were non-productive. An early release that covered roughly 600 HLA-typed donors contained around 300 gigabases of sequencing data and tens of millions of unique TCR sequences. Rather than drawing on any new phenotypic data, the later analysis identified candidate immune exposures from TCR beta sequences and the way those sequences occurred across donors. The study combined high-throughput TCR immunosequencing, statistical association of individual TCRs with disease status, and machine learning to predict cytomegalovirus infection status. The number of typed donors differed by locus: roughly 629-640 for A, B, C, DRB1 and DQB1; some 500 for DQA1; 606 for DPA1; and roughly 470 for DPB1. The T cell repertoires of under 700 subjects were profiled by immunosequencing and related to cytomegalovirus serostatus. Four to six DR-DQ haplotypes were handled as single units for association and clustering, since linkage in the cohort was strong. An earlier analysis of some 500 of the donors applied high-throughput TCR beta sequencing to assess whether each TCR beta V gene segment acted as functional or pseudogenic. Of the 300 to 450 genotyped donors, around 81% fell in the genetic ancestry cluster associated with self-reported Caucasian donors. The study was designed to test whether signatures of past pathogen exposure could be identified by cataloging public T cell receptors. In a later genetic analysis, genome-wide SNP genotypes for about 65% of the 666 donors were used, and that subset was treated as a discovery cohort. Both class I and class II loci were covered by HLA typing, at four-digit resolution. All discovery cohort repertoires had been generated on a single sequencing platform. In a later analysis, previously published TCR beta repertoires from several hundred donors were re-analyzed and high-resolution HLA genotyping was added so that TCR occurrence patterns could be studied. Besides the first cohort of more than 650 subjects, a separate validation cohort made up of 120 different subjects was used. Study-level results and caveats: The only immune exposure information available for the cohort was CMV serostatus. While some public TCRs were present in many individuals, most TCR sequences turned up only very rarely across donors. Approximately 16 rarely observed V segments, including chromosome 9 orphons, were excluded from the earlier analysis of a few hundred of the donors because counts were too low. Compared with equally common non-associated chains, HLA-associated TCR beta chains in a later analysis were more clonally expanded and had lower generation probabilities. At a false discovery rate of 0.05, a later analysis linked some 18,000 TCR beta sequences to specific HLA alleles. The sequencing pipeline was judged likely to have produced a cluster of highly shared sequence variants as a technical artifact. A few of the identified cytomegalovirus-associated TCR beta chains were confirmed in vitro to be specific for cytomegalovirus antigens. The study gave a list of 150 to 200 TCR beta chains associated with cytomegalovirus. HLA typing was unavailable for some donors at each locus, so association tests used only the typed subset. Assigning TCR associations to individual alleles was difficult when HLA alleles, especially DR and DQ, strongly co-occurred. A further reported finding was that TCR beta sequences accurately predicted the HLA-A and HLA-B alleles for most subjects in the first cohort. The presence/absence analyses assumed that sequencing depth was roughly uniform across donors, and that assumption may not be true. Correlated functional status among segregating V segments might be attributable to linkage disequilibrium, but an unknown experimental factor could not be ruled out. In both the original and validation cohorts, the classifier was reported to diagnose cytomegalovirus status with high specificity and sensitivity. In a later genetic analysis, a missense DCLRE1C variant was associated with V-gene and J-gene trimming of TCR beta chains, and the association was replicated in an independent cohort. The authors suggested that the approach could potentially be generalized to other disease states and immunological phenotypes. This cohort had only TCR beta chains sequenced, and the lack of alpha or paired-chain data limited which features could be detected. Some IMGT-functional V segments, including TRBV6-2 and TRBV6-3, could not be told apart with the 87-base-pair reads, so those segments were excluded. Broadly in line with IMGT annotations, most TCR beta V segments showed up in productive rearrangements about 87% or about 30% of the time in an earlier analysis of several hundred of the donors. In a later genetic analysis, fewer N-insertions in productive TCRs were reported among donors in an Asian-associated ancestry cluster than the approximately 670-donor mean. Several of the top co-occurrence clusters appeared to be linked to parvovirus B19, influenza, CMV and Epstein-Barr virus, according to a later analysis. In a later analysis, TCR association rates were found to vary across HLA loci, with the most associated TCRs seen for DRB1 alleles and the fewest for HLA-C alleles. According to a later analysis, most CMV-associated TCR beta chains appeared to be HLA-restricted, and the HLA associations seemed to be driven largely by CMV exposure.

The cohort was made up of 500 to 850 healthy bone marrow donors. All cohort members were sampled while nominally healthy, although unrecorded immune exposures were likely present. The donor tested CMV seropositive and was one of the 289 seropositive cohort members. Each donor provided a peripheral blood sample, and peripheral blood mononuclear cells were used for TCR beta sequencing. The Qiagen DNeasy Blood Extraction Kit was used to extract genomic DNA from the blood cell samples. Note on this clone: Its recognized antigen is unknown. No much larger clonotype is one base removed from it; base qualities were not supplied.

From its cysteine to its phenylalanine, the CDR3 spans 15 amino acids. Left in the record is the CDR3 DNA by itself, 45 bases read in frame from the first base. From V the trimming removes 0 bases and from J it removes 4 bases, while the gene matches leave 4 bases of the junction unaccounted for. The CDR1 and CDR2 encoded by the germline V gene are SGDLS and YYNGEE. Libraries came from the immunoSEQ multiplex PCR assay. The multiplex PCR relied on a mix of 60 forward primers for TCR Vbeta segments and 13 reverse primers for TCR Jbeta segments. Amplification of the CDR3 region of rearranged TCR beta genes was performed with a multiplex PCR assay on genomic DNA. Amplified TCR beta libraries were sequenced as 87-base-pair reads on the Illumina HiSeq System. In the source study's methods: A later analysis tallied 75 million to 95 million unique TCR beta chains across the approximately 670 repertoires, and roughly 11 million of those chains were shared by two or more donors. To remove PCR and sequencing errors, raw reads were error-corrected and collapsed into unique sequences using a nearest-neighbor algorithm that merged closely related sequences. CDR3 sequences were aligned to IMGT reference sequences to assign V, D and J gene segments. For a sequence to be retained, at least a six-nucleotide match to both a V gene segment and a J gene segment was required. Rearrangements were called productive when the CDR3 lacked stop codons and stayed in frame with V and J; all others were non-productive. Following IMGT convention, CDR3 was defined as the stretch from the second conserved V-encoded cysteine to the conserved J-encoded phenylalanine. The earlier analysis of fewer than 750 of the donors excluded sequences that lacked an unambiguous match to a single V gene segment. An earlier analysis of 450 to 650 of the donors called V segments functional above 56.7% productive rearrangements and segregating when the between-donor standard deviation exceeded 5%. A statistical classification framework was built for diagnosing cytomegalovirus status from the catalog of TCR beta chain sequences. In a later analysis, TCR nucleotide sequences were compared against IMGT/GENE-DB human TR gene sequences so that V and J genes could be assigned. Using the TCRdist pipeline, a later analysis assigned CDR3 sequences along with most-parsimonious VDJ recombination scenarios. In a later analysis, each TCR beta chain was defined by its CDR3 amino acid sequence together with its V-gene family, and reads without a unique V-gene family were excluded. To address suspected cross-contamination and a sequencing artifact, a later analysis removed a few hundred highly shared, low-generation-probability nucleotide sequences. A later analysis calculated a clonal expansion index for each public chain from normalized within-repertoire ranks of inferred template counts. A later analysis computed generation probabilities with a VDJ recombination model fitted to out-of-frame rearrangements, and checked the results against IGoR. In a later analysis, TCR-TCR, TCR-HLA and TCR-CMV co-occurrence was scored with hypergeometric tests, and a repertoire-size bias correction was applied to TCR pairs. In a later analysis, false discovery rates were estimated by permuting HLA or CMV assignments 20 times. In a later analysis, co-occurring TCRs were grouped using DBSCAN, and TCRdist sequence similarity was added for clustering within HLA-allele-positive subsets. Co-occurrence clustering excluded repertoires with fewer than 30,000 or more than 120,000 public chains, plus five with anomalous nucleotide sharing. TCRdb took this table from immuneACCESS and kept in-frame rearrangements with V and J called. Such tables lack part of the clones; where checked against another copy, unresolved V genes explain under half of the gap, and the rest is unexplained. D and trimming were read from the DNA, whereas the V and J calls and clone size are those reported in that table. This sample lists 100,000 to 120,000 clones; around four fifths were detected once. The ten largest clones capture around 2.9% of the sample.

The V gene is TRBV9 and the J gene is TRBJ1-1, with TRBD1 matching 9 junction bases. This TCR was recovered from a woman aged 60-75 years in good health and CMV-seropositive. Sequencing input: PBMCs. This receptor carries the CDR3 CASSVGGQGRTEAFF. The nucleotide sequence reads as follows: TGTGCCAGCAGCGTAGGGGGACAGGGACGCACTGAAGCTTTCTTT.